Following are 13 T cell receptor beta chains from one sample sequenced in a study of cytomegalovirus exposure and HLA in healthy donors. PCR involved 60 Vbeta and 13 Jbeta primers. Using immunoSEQ multiplex PCR, the repertoire was profiled, and TCRdb retains in-frame clones only, with some absent. The profile shows around 130,000 clones, roughly four fifths of them singletons. The sequencing input was PBMCs. The receptors originated from a male donor in good health and CMV-seropositive.

CDR3 coding DNA: TGTGCCAGCAGCTTAGGAGGGGCTGGGTATGGCTACACCTTC. Translating gives CASSLGGAGYGYTF. The chain links TRBV7-3 to TRBJ1-2, with TRBD1 as a possible D gene (5 bases). The CDR3 loop spans 14 amino acids. With 2 bases removed from V and 5 bases from J, the gap between germline ends came to 12 bases. Germline V gene lookup returns CDR1 SGHTA and CDR2 FQGTGA.

V is TRBV9 and J is TRBJ2-5; 9 nucleotides agree with TRBD1. Unmatched junction bases numbered 7, after V lost 3 bases and J lost 1 base. CDR1 is SGDLS, CDR2 YYNGEE, per germline. CDR3 size: 16 residues. The CDR3 DNA follows: TGTGCCAGCAGCGCTCCGGGACAGGGAACCCAAGAGACCCAGTACTTC. Its protein product is CASSAPGQGTQETQYF.

V and J are TRBV7-9 and TRBJ2-1; 11 bases map to TRBD2. Germline V CDR1 and CDR2: SEHNR, FQNEAQ (reference sequence). This CDR3 is 16 amino acids long. The J segment lost 5 bases and the V segment lost 5 bases, leaving 8 bases of the junction unmatched. As DNA, the CDR3 is TGTGCCAGCAGCCGACGGGGACTAGCGGATGACAATGAGCAGTTCTTC. The encoded protein is CASSRRGLADDNEQFF.

The V and J genes are TRBV5-4 and TRBJ1-1, with D unresolved. CDR1 is SGHNT and CDR2 is YYREEE in the germline V gene (reference sequence). This CDR3 contains 14 residues. Deletions cut 1 base from V and 4 bases from J, with 11 bases between. CDR3 sequence: CASSLFGATTEAFF. CDR3 coding DNA: TGTGCCAGCAGCTTGTTCGGAGCGACCACTGAAGCTTTCTTT.

This chain links TRBV14 with TRBJ2-2, with 12 bases matching TRBD2. Germline trimming cut 5 bases from V and 11 bases from J; bases unmatched to any gene: 12. Looked up from germline, CDR1 is SGHDN and CDR2 is FVKESK. This CDR3 spans 16 amino acids. DNA of the CDR3: TGTGCCAGCAGCGAAACGGGACTAGCGGGCCGTGGTGAGCTGTTTTTT. Translation: CASSETGLAGRGELFF.

The V and J genes are TRBV18 and TRBJ2-1; 9 nucleotides agree with TRBD2. Germline V gene data show CDR1 as KGHSH and CDR2 as LQKENI. J was trimmed by 8 bases and V by 0 bases; bases with no gene match: 8. The CDR3 is 16 residues long. Here the CDR3 reads CASSPPSGRKFYEQFF. CDR3 sequence (DNA): TGTGCCAGCTCACCACCTAGCGGGAGAAAGTTCTATGAGCAGTTCTTC.

This chain joins TRBV7-3 and TRBJ2-1; D gene ambiguous. Trimming stripped 5 bases from V and 6 bases from J, with 17 bases between. The CDR3 totals 15 residues. Germline V lookup: CDR1 SGHTA, CDR2 FQGTGA. The CDR3 sequence is CASSPRAIVGNEQFF. The CDR3 DNA is TGTGCCAGCAGCCCCCGAGCGATCGTGGGCAATGAGCAGTTCTTC. Supplemented by reference TRBV7-3 and TRBJ2-1, the full variable domain reads GAGVSQTPSNKVTEKGKYVELRCDPISGHTALYWYRQSLGQGPEFLIYFQGTGAADDSGLPNDRFFAVRPEGSVSTLKIQRTERGDSAVYLCASSPRAIVGNEQFFGPGTRLTVL.

The rearrangement uses TRBV2 and TRBJ2-5; 7 bases map to TRBD1. V was clipped by 5 bases and J by 7 bases; unmatched bases: 10. The germline gives CDR1 SNHLY, CDR2 FYNNEI. CDR3 length equals 14 residues. CDR3 in DNA: TGTGCCAGCAGTTCCGGGACAGCCTCCAGGACCCAGTACTTC. Protein: CASSSGTASRTQYF.

The chain combines TRBV2 with TRBJ2-7; maybe TRBD1 (5 bases). The CDR3 is made up of 10 amino acids. The germline CDR1 and CDR2 sequences are SNHLY and FYNNEI. V shed 11 bases and J shed 6 bases, with 11 bases lying between them. As DNA, the CDR3 is TGTGCCCCGGAGCAGGGCGAGCAGTACTTC. Amino acid sequence: CAPEQGEQYF.

This chain connects TRBV28 to TRBJ1-5; the match to TRBD1 covers 10 bases. CDR1 is MDHEN and CDR2 is SYDVKM in the germline V gene. Losses at the gene ends were 8 bases for V and 4 bases for J; bases not matched to a gene: 5. There are 14 residues in the CDR3. CDR3 sequence reads: CASLPGQGNQPQHF. In DNA form, the CDR3 reads TGTGCCAGCCTACCGGGACAGGGGAATCAGCCCCAGCATTTT.

The chain links TRBV5-1 to TRBJ1-3; weak D call: TRBD1 (5 bases). The CDR3 has 15 residues. Trimming took 0 bases from V and 2 from J, leaving 9 bases between them. In germline, CDR1 is SGHRS, CDR2 YFSETQ. The CDR3 sequence is CASSLEGNTGNTIYF. CDR3 DNA sequence: TGCGCCAGCAGCTTGGAGGGGAATACTGGAAACACCATATATTTT.

To note about this clone: In the same sample, other DNA sequences code for this CDR3. The chain couples TRBV18 to TRBJ2-7; D gene unclear. The CDR3 covers 13 residues. Germline V gene lookup returns CDR1 KGHSH and CDR2 LQKENI. V lost 1 base to trimming and J lost 4 bases, with 8 bases between them. The CDR3 here is CASSPQSLYEQYF. The CDR3 bases are TGTGCCAGCTCACCACAGAGCTTATACGAGCAGTACTTC.

The rearrangement joins TRBV7-9 to TRBJ1-1; D possibly corresponds to TRBD1 (5 bases). Germline V lookup: CDR1 SEHNR, CDR2 FQNEAQ (reference sequence). Deletions cut 4 bases from V and 3 bases from J, with 9 bases between. CDR3 size: 13 residues. In DNA form, the CDR3 reads TGTGCCAGCAGCTCCGAAGGGGACACTGAAGCTTTCTTT. Translated, it gives CASSSEGDTEAFF.